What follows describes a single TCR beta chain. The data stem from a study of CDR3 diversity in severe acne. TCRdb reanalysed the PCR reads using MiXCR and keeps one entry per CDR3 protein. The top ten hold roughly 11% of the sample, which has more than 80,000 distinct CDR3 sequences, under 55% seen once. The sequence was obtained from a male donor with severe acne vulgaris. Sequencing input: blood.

For the CDR3, the DNA is TGTGCCACCAGTGGCGAAGAGACTAGCGGGAGACGGGAGTTCTTC. Protein: CATSGEETSGRREFF. This sequence joins TRBV24-1 and TRBJ2-1; 12 bases align to TRBD2. The germline gives CDR1 KGHDR, CDR2 SFDVKD. The CDR3 spans 15 residues. V trimming: 5 bases; J trimming: 14 bases; junction bases outside the gene matches: 12.